These 15 T cell receptor beta chains originate from one sample sequenced in a study of T cell responses to AZD1222 COVID-19 vaccine. Sequencing used immunoSEQ multiplex PCR; TCRdb keeps in-frame clones, though not all of them. The sample carries 110,000 or so clones, more than 70% recorded once. The material sequenced was peripheral blood, taken 28 days after the second AZD1222 dose. The receptors shown here come from an adult who received the AZD1222 COVID-19 vaccine.

This chain connects TRBV30 to TRBJ2-7, with 9 bases that match TRBD1. The V gene end was trimmed by 3 bases and the J gene end by 4 bases; junction bases not matched to a gene: 7. The CDR3 runs to 14 residues. CDR1 GTSNPN and CDR2 SVGIG come from the germline V gene (reference sequence). CDR3 amino acids: CAWRPGQGPYEQYF. CDR3 DNA sequence: TGTGCCTGGAGACCGGGACAGGGACCATACGAGCAGTACTTC.

This chain uses TRBV10-1 with TRBJ2-7; a possible D gene is TRBD1 (6 bases). Deletions cut 7 bases from V and 3 bases from J, with 16 bases between. This CDR3 region has 14 residues. CDR1 is WNHNN and CDR2 is SYGVQD in the germline V gene (reference sequence). CDR3: CASIPPGRGYEQYF. In DNA form, the CDR3 reads TGCGCCAGCATCCCCCCGGGCAGGGGCTACGAGCAGTACTTC.

The V and J genes are TRBV5-1 and TRBJ1-1; D is uncertain. Trimming pared 8 bases from V and 2 bases from J, leaving 13 bases between. Germline values: CDR1 SGHRS, CDR2 YFSETQ. The CDR3 spans 13 residues. CDR3 sequence reads: CASLEPGNTEAFF. Written as DNA, the CDR3 is TGCGCCAGTCTAGAGCCGGGAAACACTGAAGCTTTCTTT.

This clone was observed a handful of times. V is TRBV6-5 and J is TRBJ2-3; possibly TRBD1 for D (6 bases). The CDR3 sequence is 15 residues long. Germline-derived CDR1 and CDR2 are MNHEY and SVGAGI. The germline V and J ends were trimmed by 8 bases and 2 bases, with 17 bases remaining between them. CDR3 sequence reads: CASFPGTTLTDTQYF. The DNA for the CDR3 is TGTGCCAGCTTCCCCGGGACAACCCTCACAGATACGCAGTATTTT.

This chain uses TRBV7-2 with TRBJ1-2; perhaps TRBD1 as D (6 bases). With 5 bases removed from V and 9 bases from J, the gap between germline ends came to 10 bases. CDR1 is SGHTA and CDR2 is FQGNSA in the germline V gene. The CDR3 has 11 residues. The CDR3 is CASSPGVRYTF. The CDR3 coding sequence is TGTGCCAGCAGCCCAGGGGTGCGCTACACCTTC.

The rearrangement uses TRBV5-5 and TRBJ1-4; D not certain. V lost 0 bases and J lost 10, with 7 bases in between. The germline V gene has CDR1 SGHKS and CDR2 YYEKEE (reference sequence). The CDR3 runs to 12 residues. CDR3 in DNA: TGTGCCAGCAGCTTGGCCTCCGGAAAACTGTTTTTT. Translation: CASSLASGKLFF.

The rearrangement joins TRBV5-1 to TRBJ2-1, with a weak D call TRBD2 (5 bases). V was clipped by 2 bases and J by 9 bases, with 15 bases between them. Per the germline V gene, CDR1 is SGHRS and CDR2 is YFSETQ. The CDR3 is made up of 14 amino acids. The CDR3 DNA reads as TGCGCCAGCAGCTTAGTAGGGATCGCGGGTGAGCAGTTCTTC. Its protein product is CASSLVGIAGEQFF.

The gene calls are TRBV28 and TRBJ1-1; TRBD1 is a possible D gene (5 bases). CDR3 length: 14 amino acids. V lost 6 bases and J 0 bases, leaving 11 bases between the germline ends. Per the germline V gene, CDR1 is MDHEN and CDR2 is SYDVKM. DNA for the CDR3: TGTGCCAGCAGCCCTGAGACAGTGAACACTGAAGCTTTCTTT. Translation gives CASSPETVNTEAFF.

The J gene is TRBJ2-7, the V gene TRBV15; TRBD1 is a possible D gene (5 bases). The CDR3 runs to 15 residues. From germline, CDR1 is LNHNV and CDR2 YYDKDF (reference sequence). The ends were cut back, 4 bases at V and 3 bases at J, with 16 bases in the middle. The CDR3 loop is CATSTFEKGNYEQYF. The CDR3 nucleotides are TGTGCCACCAGCACCTTCGAGAAGGGGAACTACGAGCAGTACTTC.

The V call is TRBV24-1, the J call TRBJ2-1, with 7 bases matching TRBD1. Germline lookup yields CDR1 KGHDR and CDR2 SFDVKD. The CDR3 covers 15 residues. J gave up 6 bases and V 5 bases, and 9 bases lay outside the gene matches. The CDR3 coding sequence is TGTGCCACCAGTGGTGCCGGGACAGTCTTCAATGAGCAGTTCTTC. Its translation: CATSGAGTVFNEQFF.

V and J are TRBV13 and TRBJ1-1; 7 bases fit TRBD1. Germline-derived CDR1 and CDR2 are PRHDT and FYEKMQ (reference sequence). The CDR3 consists of 15 residues. The V and J ends lost 5 bases and 1 base, in that order; junction bases with no gene match: 7. The CDR3 protein is CASSNTGAPNTEAFF. In nucleotides, the CDR3 is TGTGCCAGCAGCAATACAGGGGCTCCGAACACTGAAGCTTTCTTT.

The chain employs TRBV6-5 and TRBJ1-3; D perhaps matches TRBD1 (6 bases). Trimming shortened V by 8 bases and J by 0 bases, and 14 bases separated the two germline ends. The germline CDR1 and CDR2 sequences are MNHEY and SVGAGI. This CDR3 is 15 amino acids long. The CDR3 DNA reads TGTGCCAGCGGAAAGCCGACAGGCTCTGGAAACACCATATATTTT. Amino acid sequence: CASGKPTGSGNTIYF.

The chain recombines TRBV7-6 with TRBJ2-7; D possibly uses TRBD1 or TRBD2 (5 bases each). Germline lookup yields CDR1 SGHVS and CDR2 FNYEAQ. V was cut by 5 bases and J by 3 bases, with 11 bases left in between. The CDR3 is made up of 13 amino acids. The CDR3 spells CASSQRDGYEQYF. CDR3 sequence (DNA): TGTGCCAGCAGCCAAAGGGACGGCTACGAGCAGTACTTC. Full variable domain (outside the CDR3, taken from reference TRBV7-6 and TRBJ2-7): GAGVSQSPRYKVTKRGQDVALRCDPISGHVSLYWYRQALGQGPEFLTYFNYEAQQDKSGLPNDRFSAERPEGSISTLTIQRTEQRDSAMYRCASSQRDGYEQYFGPGTRLTVT.

CDR3 in DNA: TGTGCCAGCAGCCCTGCCACGGAATCAGCTTACTATGGCTACACCTTC. Translated: CASSPATESAYYGYTF. The genes are TRBV7-2 and TRBJ1-2; D gene uncertain. CDR1 is SGHTA and CDR2 is FQGNSA in the germline V gene. The CDR3 runs to 16 residues. Trimming shortened V by 5 bases and J by 3 bases, and 19 bases separated the two germline ends.

The chain joins TRBV6-5 to TRBJ1-2, with 8 bases lining up with TRBD1. Per germline, CDR1 MNHEY and CDR2 SVGAGI. This CDR3 comprises 14 residues. With 6 bases clipped from V and 4 bases from J, the junction kept 7 bases outside the gene matches. CDR3 DNA: TGTGCCAGCAGACCCGACAGGGGAATCTATGGCTACACCTTC. This translates into CASRPDRGIYGYTF.